The source of this TCR beta chain is a study of naive CD8 T cells in extremely preterm neonates. V was shortened by 3 bases and J by 6 bases, with 13 bases between the two germline ends. Per the germline V gene, CDR1 is SGHRS and CDR2 is YFSETQ. This CDR3 has 13 residues. Generated by immunoSEQ multiplex PCR, the TCRdb table keeps only in-frame clones and is missing some. Of about 7,100 clones in the sample, just under 98% were seen once. This clone has a single count. The V call is TRBV5-1, the J call TRBJ2-7; tentatively, D is TRBD2 (5 bases). The origin of this receptor is a human donor in good health. Sequenced: naive CD8+ T cells from blood. The CDR3 spells CASSSTPGFEQYF. Here the CDR3 DNA reads TGCGCCAGCAGCTCCACCCCGGGGTTCGAGCAGTACTTC.